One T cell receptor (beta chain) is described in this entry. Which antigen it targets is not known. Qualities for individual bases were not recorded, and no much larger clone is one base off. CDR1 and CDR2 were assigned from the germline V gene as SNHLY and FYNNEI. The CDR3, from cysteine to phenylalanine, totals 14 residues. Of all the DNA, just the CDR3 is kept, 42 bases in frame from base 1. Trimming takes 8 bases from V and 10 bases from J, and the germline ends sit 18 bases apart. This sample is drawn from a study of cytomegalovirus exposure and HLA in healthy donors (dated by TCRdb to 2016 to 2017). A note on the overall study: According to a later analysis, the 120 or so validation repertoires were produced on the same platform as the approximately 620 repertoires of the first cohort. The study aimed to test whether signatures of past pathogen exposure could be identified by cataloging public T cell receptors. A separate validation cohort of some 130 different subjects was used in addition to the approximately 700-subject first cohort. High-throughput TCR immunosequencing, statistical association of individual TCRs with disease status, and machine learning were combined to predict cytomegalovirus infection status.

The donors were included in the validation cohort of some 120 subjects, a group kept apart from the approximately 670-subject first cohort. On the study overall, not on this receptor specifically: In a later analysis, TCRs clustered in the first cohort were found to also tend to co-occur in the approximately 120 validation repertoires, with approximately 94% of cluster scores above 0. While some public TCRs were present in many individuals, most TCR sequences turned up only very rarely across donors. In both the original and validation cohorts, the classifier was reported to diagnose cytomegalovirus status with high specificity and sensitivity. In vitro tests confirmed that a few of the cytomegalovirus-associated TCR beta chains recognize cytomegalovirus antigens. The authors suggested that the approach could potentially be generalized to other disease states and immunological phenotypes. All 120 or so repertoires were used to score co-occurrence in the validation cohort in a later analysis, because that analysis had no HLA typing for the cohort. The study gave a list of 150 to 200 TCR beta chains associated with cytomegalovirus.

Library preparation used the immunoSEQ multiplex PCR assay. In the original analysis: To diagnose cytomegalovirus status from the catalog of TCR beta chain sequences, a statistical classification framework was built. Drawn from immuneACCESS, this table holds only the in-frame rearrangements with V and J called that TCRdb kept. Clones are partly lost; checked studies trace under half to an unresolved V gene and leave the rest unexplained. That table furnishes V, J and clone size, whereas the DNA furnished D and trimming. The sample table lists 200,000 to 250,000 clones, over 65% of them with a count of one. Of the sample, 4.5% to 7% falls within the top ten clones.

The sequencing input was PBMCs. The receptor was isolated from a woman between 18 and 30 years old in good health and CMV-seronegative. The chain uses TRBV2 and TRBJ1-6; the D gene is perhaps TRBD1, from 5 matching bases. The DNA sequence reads TGTGCCAGCGGCTTGAGGGGCGAGAGGTCACCCCTCCACTTT. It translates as CASGLRGERSPLHF. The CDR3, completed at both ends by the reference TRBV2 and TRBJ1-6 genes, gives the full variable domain EPEVTQTPSHQVTQMGQEVILRCVPISNHLYFYWYRQILGQKVEFLVSFYNNEISEKSEIFDDQFSVERPDGSNFTLKIRSTKLEDSAMYFCASGLRGERSPLHFGNGTRLTVT.